This T cell receptor (beta chain) is from a study of cytomegalovirus exposure and HLA in healthy donors. This CDR3 comprises 15 residues. Germline CDR1 and CDR2: SGDLS and YYNGEE. The V and J ends lost 3 bases and 5 bases respectively, with 17 bases between them. A multiplex PCR was run with 60 Vbeta primers and 13 Jbeta primers. Sequencing was performed with immunoSEQ multiplex PCR; in TCRdb, only in-frame clones are kept and a portion is missing. The sample lists about 240,000 clones; roughly 78% were seen once. This clone has more than one count but fewer than ten. V and J are TRBV9 and TRBJ1-1, with D maybe TRBD1 (5 bases). The source is a boy under 18 in good health and CMV-seronegative. The specimen sequenced was PBMCs. The CDR3 DNA sequence: TGTGCCAGCAGCGGACCGTCAGGGTCTCCGACTGAAGCTTTCTTT. Its protein is CASSGPSGSPTEAFF.